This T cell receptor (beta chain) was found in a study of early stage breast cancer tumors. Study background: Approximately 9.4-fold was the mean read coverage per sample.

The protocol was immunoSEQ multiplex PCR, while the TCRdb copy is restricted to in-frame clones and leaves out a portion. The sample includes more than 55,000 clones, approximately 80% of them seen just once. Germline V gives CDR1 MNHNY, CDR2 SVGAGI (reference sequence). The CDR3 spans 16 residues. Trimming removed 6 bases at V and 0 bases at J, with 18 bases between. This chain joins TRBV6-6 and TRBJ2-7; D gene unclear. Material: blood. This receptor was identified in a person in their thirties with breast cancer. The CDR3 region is CASSLAGPSGSYEQYF. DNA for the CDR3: TGTGCCAGCAGCCTGGCCGGTCCGTCGGGCTCCTACGAGCAGTACTTC.